This is a list of T cell receptor beta chains from one sample in a study of OX40 agonist ivuxolimab in advanced cancers. TCRdb's copy holds only in-frame clones and misses some; the assay was immunoSEQ multiplex PCR. The data show tens of thousands of clones, approximately 84% seen once. Specimen: CD4+ or CD8+ T cells sorted from blood, collected in a trial of the OX40 agonist ivuxolimab. The receptors were gathered from an adult with an advanced solid tumor such as melanoma, head and neck, liver or kidney cancer. Each CDR3 is given with its conserved first and last residue. Rows give clone size only sometimes, using once, few, many, or a class for an expanded clone.

>TRBJ1-5|TRBV2|NA
CASSEVGGNQPQHF
>TRBJ2-1|TRBV12-5|once
CASGLMNEQFF
>TRBJ1-3|TRBV5-5|NA
CASSLAGAAGNTIYF
>TRBJ2-7|TRBV7-8|NA
CAILRGESYEQYF
>TRBJ1-1|TRBV20-1|few
CSPQGVEAFF
>TRBJ1-5|TRBV5-8|NA
CASSFSTYSNQPQHF
>TRBJ1-1|TRBV12-5|NA
CASGLQANTEAFF
>TRBJ1-4|TRBV19|NA
CASRSGHQGTNEKLFF
>TRBJ1-4|TRBV6-1|NA
CASSEGNEKLFF
>TRBJ1-5|TRBV18|once
CASSPDISNQPQHF
>TRBJ2-1|TRBV7-3|NA
CASSLDSGYNEQFF
>TRBJ2-3|TRBV6-1|NA
CASSNRETDTQYF
>TRBJ1-4|TRBV7-9|NA
CASSPEGSFNEKLFF
>TRBJ2-5|TRBV6-1|NA
CASSERLAGGPGYF
>TRBJ1-2|TRBV5-6|NA
CASSFYRGYGYGYTF
>TRBJ2-7|TRBV4-2|NA
CASSQERLGGREQYF
>TRBJ1-2|TRBV19|NA
CASSGPGQHYGYTF
>TRBJ2-3|TRBV7-7|NA
CASSLQGGAQDTQYF
>TRBJ1-5|TRBV7-8|NA
CASSSGQVGQPQHF
>TRBJ2-3|TRBV5-8|NA
CASSWGTLSGDTQYF
>TRBJ2-1|TRBV7-3|NA
CASSPPGSSYNEQFF
>TRBJ2-3|TRBV4-3|NA
CASSQENTDTQYF
>TRBJ2-1|TRBV2|NA
CASRGGQEQFF
>TRBJ1-1|TRBV28|NA
CASTGTGHGQGAFF
>TRBJ2-2|TRBV5-5|NA
CASSLGLAGAVGELFF
>TRBJ1-1|TRBV6-1|NA
CASSEVTEAFF
>TRBJ1-5|TRBV28|NA
CASRQGYDQPQHF
>TRBJ1-1|TRBV7-9|NA
CVIQGGDQGDSEAFF
>TRBJ2-1|TRBV25-1|NA
CASEGTGGFYEQFF
>TRBJ1-5|TRBV28|NA
CASSFARGAGSQPQHF
>TRBJ1-3|TRBV28|NA
CASSSGSSGNTIYF
>TRBJ1-5|TRBV28|NA
CASRKQGNSNQPQHF
>TRBJ1-1|TRBV5-1|NA
CASSEGANTEAFF
>TRBJ1-5|TRBV19|NA
CASSIGQSFNQPQHF
>TRBJ2-6|TRBV2|NA
CASSRQASSGANVLTF
>TRBJ1-5|TRBV14|NA
CASSRDSNQPQHF
>TRBJ1-2|TRBV7-8|once
CASSSGQGYGYTF
>TRBJ1-2|TRBV28|once
CASSEGAQYGYTF
>TRBJ2-1|TRBV7-2|NA
CASSPARTRDEQFF
>TRBJ1-1|TRBV28|NA
CASTGPVEGAFF
>TRBJ1-5|TRBV15|once
CDHPRHRNQPQHF
>TRBJ1-2|TRBV6-5|NA
CASTFGQGLGYGYTF
>TRBJ2-1|TRBV2|NA
CASSEGWPLGNEQFF
>TRBJ2-5|TRBV28|NA
CASSGTARWETQYF
>TRBJ2-3|TRBV5-1|once
CASSFDKIDTDTQYF
>NA|TRBV28|NA
CASRSPSSGGAGELFF
>TRBJ2-7|TRBV6-5|NA
CASSYFSQGIYEQYF
>TRBJ1-1|TRBV7-2|NA
CASSLYPQQGGIPYGAFF
>TRBJ1-5|TRBV10-3|NA
CAIRGDTELLPQHF
>TRBJ2-7|TRBV9|NA
CASSPTGTGLYEQYF